Below, 5 T cell receptor beta chains from the same sample are listed, as sequenced in a study of cytomegalovirus exposure and HLA in healthy donors. PCR was performed using 60 Vbeta and 13 Jbeta primers. Sequencing used immunoSEQ multiplex PCR; TCRdb keeps in-frame clones, though not all of them. The sample includes about 130,000 clones, under 20% of them seen just once. Sequences were obtained from PBMCs. The receptors shown here come from a female donor in good health and CMV-seropositive.

This clone was found a few times. This chain links TRBV4-1 with TRBJ2-7; 7 bases fit TRBD1. CDR3 length: 15 amino acids. Germline V gene sequence: CDR1 MGHRA, CDR2 YSYEKL. With 4 bases clipped from V and 0 bases from J, the junction kept 6 bases outside the gene matches. The CDR3 is CASSREQGSSYEQYF. The CDR3 DNA is TGCGCCAGCAGCCGAGAACAGGGGTCCTCCTACGAGCAGTACTTC.

This clone was seen more than once but under ten times. The gene calls are TRBV14 and TRBJ1-1; 8 bases line up with TRBD1. Germline CDR1 and CDR2: SGHDN and FVKESK. Trimming at V came to 2 bases and at J to 1 base, leaving 6 bases not matched to a gene. This CDR3 has 16 residues. CDR3 DNA: TGTGCCAGCAGCCAAAACTCTGGACAGGGGAACACTGAAGCTTTCTTT. It encodes CASSQNSGQGNTEAFF. The full variable domain, in which reference TRBV14 and TRBJ1-1 provide the parts outside the CDR3, is EAGVTQFPSHSVIEKGQTVTLRCDPISGHDNLYWYRRVMGKEIKFLLHFVKESKQDESGMPNNRFLAERTGGTYSTLKVQPAELEDSGVYFCASSQNSGQGNTEAFFGQGTRLTVV.

This clone was detected only a few times. The chain is built from TRBV2 and TRBJ2-7; no definite D call. V lost 5 bases and J lost 1, with 18 bases in between. The CDR3 length is 16 residues. CDR1 and CDR2 (germline): SNHLY, FYNNEI. DNA of the CDR3: TGTGCCAGCAGTTTCGAAGCTAGTACCCTATCCTACGAGCAGTACTTC. This codes for CASSFEASTLSYEQYF.

V usage is TRBV5-4 and J usage is TRBJ1-1; no definite D call. The germline V gene has CDR1 SGHNT and CDR2 YYREEE (reference sequence). The CDR3 consists of 15 residues. Trimming cost V 0 bases and J 3 bases, with 12 bases left between them. In nucleotides, the CDR3 is TGTGCCAGCAGCTTGGGGGCATCGCTTGACACTGAAGCTTTCTTT. This codes for CASSLGASLDTEAFF.

This clone was found a few times. V is TRBV9 and J is TRBJ1-2, with 7 nucleotides matching TRBD1. The CDR3 spans 19 residues. The germline V gene has CDR1 SGDLS and CDR2 YYNGEE. Trimming cost V 2 bases and J 3 bases; bases outside gene matches: 19. Here the CDR3 DNA reads TGTGCCAGCAGCGTGGCCACCGGGACAGTCATTTCAACCCACTATGGCTACACCTTC. Its translation is CASSVATGTVISTHYGYTF.